Listed below are T cell receptor beta chains from one sample, sequenced in a study of human T cells and chemical hapten exposure. Each CDR3 protein is one row after TCRdb ran MiXCR on the RACE reads. The table includes some 83,000 distinct CDR3 sequences, about 10% detected once. Sequencing was performed on whole blood, taken in connection with sensitization to the hapten diphenylcyclopropenone (DPC). The receptors stem from a woman aged 50 to 65 with alopecia areata. Some clones in this sample may be carry-over from other donors' samples. The CDR3 runs from the conserved cysteine through the conserved F or W. The D gene is left open where the match is weak. Expanded clones are given a class, and other clones once, few, many or no size at all.

size: many; J: TRBJ1-5; V: TRBV7-2; D: TRBD1; DNA: TGTGCCAGCAGCTTAATGGGCAGGGGGAGGCAGCCCCAGCATTTT; CDR3: CASSLMGRGRQPQHF
size: -; J: TRBJ1-1; V: TRBV7-9; D: TRBD1; DNA: TGTGCCAGCAGCCACGGGACAGGGGGCACTGAAGCTTTCTTT; CDR3: CASSHGTGGTEAFF
size: -; J: TRBJ2-1; V: TRBV2; D: TRBD2; DNA: TGTGCCAGCAGTGAAGCGCTAGCGGGAGGTTACAATGAGCAGTTCTTC; CDR3: CASSEALAGGYNEQFF
size: -; J: TRBJ1-2; V: TRBV30; D: TRBD1; DNA: TGTGCCTGGTCCGGGACAGTCTATGGCTACACCTTC; CDR3: CAWSGTVYGYTF
size: few; J: TRBJ1-1; V: TRBV27; D: -; DNA: TGTGCCAGTGCTAGTCGGAAAACAGGGAGGAGTGAAGCTTTCTTT; CDR3: CASASRKTGRSEAFF
size: few; J: TRBJ2-5; V: TRBV18; D: -; DNA: TGTGCCAGCTCACCGGGCATCCAAGAGACCCAGTACTTC; CDR3: CASSPGIQETQYF
size: -; J: TRBJ2-1; V: TRBV24-1; D: -; DNA: TGTGCCACCAGTGCCCTAGGGGGGCTAGTGGGGAATAGCCTCTACAATGAGCAGTTCTTC; CDR3: CATSALGGLVGNSLYNEQFF
size: once; J: TRBJ2-6; V: TRBV12-3/TRBV12-4; D: -; DNA: TGTGCCAGCAGCCTACAAAACTCTGGGGCCAACGTCCCGACTTTC; CDR3: CASSLQNSGANVPTF
size: few; J: TRBJ2-3; V: TRBV28; D: -; DNA: TGTGCCAGCAGGATCACAGATACGCAGTATTTT; CDR3: CASRITDTQYF
size: many; J: TRBJ2-2; V: TRBV7-9; D: -; DNA: TGTGCCAGCAGCTTAGGGACGGCCGGGGAGCTGTTTTTT; CDR3: CASSLGTAGELFF
size: few; J: TRBJ2-6; V: TRBV29-1; D: TRBD1; DNA: TGCAGCGTCAGAGACAGGGGAATTGATGGGGCCAACGTCCTGACTTTC; CDR3: CSVRDRGIDGANVLTF
size: few; J: TRBJ2-3; V: TRBV20-1; D: TRBD2; DNA: TGCAGTGCTAGAGATCCGGAGTTACTAGCGACGGCACTCGCTCCTAGCACAGATACGCAGTATTTT; CDR3: CSARDPELLATALAPSTDTQYF
size: few; J: TRBJ2-5; V: TRBV7-7; D: TRBD2; DNA: TGTGCCAGCAGCTTAGGGACTAGCGTGGAGACCCAGTACTTC; CDR3: CASSLGTSVETQYF
size: many; J: TRBJ1-2; V: TRBV7-8; D: -; DNA: TGTGCCAGCAGCCCGGACAGATCTAACTATGGCTACACCTTC; CDR3: CASSPDRSNYGYTF
size: few; J: TRBJ2-1; V: TRBV7-3; D: -; DNA: TGTGCCAGCAGCTCGATCGGACGAACCGCCAATGAGCGGCAGTTCTTC; CDR3: CASSSIGRTANERQFF
size: -; J: TRBJ2-5; V: TRBV5-8; D: -; DNA: TGTGCCAGCAGCCAGGGTTACCAAGAGACCCAGTACTTC; CDR3: CASSQGYQETQYF
size: -; J: TRBJ2-1; V: TRBV5-1; D: -; DNA: TGCGCCAGCAGGATGATAATGACTAGAGGTTTCCCCAATGAGCAGTTCTTC; CDR3: CASRMIMTRGFPNEQFF
size: many; J: TRBJ2-1; V: TRBV10-1; D: TRBD2; DNA: TGCGCCAGCAGCATAGCGGGAGGAAGCAATGAGCAGTTCTTC; CDR3: CASSIAGGSNEQFF
size: -; J: TRBJ1-2; V: TRBV18; D: -; DNA: TGTGCCAGCTCACCGGGGGTCAGGGATGGCTATGGCTACACCTTC; CDR3: CASSPGVRDGYGYTF
size: few; J: TRBJ2-1; V: TRBV19; D: -; DNA: TGTGCCAGTACCGGTTACAATGAGCAGTTCTTC; CDR3: CASTGYNEQFF
size: many; J: TRBJ1-1; V: TRBV7-2; D: -; DNA: TGTGCCAGCAGCACGCGGCCGGACACTGAAGCTTTCTTT; CDR3: CASSTRPDTEAFF
size: few; J: TRBJ2-1; V: TRBV18; D: -; DNA: TGTGTCAGCGCAGCGCAGGGAAGCTCCTACAATGAGCAGTTCTTC; CDR3: CVSAAQGSSYNEQFF
size: few; J: TRBJ2-1; V: TRBV30; D: -; DNA: TGTGCCTGGAGTCCTGGCCGGGGTGTCCAGTTCTTC; CDR3: CAWSPGRGVQFF
size: -; J: TRBJ2-2; V: TRBV20-1; D: -; DNA: TGCAGTGCATTAGGACCGAACACCGGGGAGCTGTTTTTT; CDR3: CSALGPNTGELFF